The clone carrying this TCR beta chain was observed many times. As yet, its antigen is unknown. This sample stems from a study of CD8 T cells in ankylosing spondylitis. General study findings and limits: A TCR beta motif made of about 8 highly homologous variants seemed typical of ankylosing spondylitis blood. The clones that were linked to disease were reported to be significantly enriched in matched synovial fluid samples from ankylosing spondylitis patients.

Quantitative 5'-RACE was performed with molecular barcodes, and it yielded the TCR beta libraries. MiXCR was run by TCRdb on the 5' RACE reads, yielding one entry per CDR3 protein. The profile shows about 150,000 distinct CDR3 sequences, around 43% of them singletons. The CDR3 length is 15 residues. Germline V gene lookup returns CDR1 GTSNPN and CDR2 SVGIG (reference sequence). Trimming shortened V by 4 bases and J by 6 bases, and 18 bases separated the two germline ends. This receptor was taken from a male donor with ankylosing spondylitis. The sequencing sample was made of synovial fluid, either unsorted or a sorted T cell fraction (not recorded which). This sequence joins TRBV30 and TRBJ2-2; D not certain. The chain's CDR3 is CAWKGRAIESGELFF. DNA of the CDR3: TGTGCCTGGAAAGGCCGGGCCATCGAATCCGGGGAGCTGTTTTTT.